The text below deals with one T cell receptor beta chain. The entry originates in a study of graft-versus-host responses after intestinal transplantation. Study at large: Among the recipients, all got anti-thymocyte globulin induction and then tacrolimus and steroids for two to four years.

Sequencing was performed with immunoSEQ multiplex PCR; in TCRdb, only in-frame clones are kept and a portion is missing. The table shows fewer than 30,000 clones, with around nine tenths occurring only once. The CDR3 is made up of 15 amino acids. V shed 5 bases and J 3 bases; nucleotides not matched to a gene: 7. Germline V lookup: CDR1 MNHNS, CDR2 SASEGT. The TCR sequence derives from a human patient who received an intestinal transplant, so some T cells may come from the graft donor. The J gene is TRBJ1-5, the V gene TRBV6-1; 7 bases map to TRBD1. Sequences were derived from PBMCs, sampled about 450 days after intestinal transplantation. The CDR3 DNA sequence: TGTGCCAGCAGTCCCCTCGGGACAGTCAATCAGCCCCAGCATTTT. It codes for CASSPLGTVNQPQHF.